This TCR beta chain was recovered during a study of radiation and T cells in renal cell carcinoma. Study-wide context: Nephrectomy followed 15 Gy stereotactic body radiation by 4 weeks. Whole-study results and caveats: No pretreatment tumor biopsies were available for baseline clonotypes.

Here immunoSEQ multiplex PCR was the method, and the copy in TCRdb shows in-frame clones only, minus some. The sample holds more than 20,000 clones, 80% seen once. The time point: baseline pretreatment blood. Indicated treatment: 15 Gy SBRT to primary tumor, nephrectomy 4 weeks later. After SBRT, blood was collected at 2 and 4 weeks, plus baseline. CDR3 size: 15 residues. From germline, CDR1 is SGHTA and CDR2 FQGNSA. Trimming shortened V by 1 base and J by 3 bases, and 12 bases separated the two germline ends. By sample fraction, this clone is medium-sized. Its antigen is as yet unknown. The genes are TRBV7-2 and TRBJ1-2; no reliable D call. The specimen comprised blood, sampled from a patient whose treatment included radiotherapy and nephrectomy. This receptor was identified in a man in his 60s with renal cell carcinoma. The CDR3 protein is CASSLVVSNDYGYTF. The CDR3 DNA reads TGTGCCAGCAGCTTAGTTGTCAGTAACGACTATGGCTACACCTTC. The full variable domain, in which reference TRBV7-2 and TRBJ1-2 provide the parts outside the CDR3, is GAGVSQSPSNKVTEKGKDVELRCDPISGHTALYWYRQSLGQGLEFLIYFQGNSAPDKSGLPSDRFSAERTGGSVSTLTIQRTQQEDSAVYLCASSLVVSNDYGYTFGSGTRLTVV.